Given below is one T cell receptor beta chain in context. This sample is drawn from a study of blood T cell repertoires in COVID-19. Looking at the study overall: Donors in the United States, Italy and Spain gave samples during acute or convalescent COVID-19. T cells, B-cell-depleted T cells, or PBMCs provided the cDNA or gDNA that served as material.

Original analysis: Cell counts per sample came from amplifying reference gene primers. Sequencing was performed with immunoSEQ multiplex PCR; in TCRdb, only in-frame clones are kept and a portion is missing. Clone size and the V and J calls come from that table; the DNA yielded D and trimming. The sample holds tens of thousands of clones, about 84% seen once. Seattle cases were enrolled at active infection and followed longitudinally. The sample comprised peripheral blood. The receptor was isolated from a man aged 50 to 59 with COVID-19, enrolled during active disease.

CDR3 coding DNA: TGTGCCAGCAGTCGGACAGCGACTAACTATGGCTACACCTTC. It is translated as CASSRTATNYGYTF. The chain employs TRBV6-5 and TRBJ1-2, with D possibly TRBD1 on 6 matching bases. Deletions cut 5 bases from V and 0 bases from J, with 10 bases between. The CDR3 runs to 14 residues. CDR1 and CDR2 from the germline V gene are MNHEY and SVGAGI.